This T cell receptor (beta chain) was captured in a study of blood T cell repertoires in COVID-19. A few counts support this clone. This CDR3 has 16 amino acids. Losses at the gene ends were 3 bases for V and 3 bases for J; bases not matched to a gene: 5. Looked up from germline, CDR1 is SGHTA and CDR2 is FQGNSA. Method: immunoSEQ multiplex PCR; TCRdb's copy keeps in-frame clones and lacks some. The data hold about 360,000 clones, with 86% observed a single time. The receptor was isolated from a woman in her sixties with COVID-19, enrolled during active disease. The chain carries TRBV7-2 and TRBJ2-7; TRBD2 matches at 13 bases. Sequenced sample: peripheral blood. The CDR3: CASSLGLAGILYEQYF. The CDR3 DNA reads TGTGCCAGCAGCTTGGGACTAGCGGGGATTCTCTACGAGCAGTACTTC. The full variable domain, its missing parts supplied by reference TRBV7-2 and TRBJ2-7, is GAGVSQSPSNKVTEKGKDVELRCDPISGHTALYWYRQSLGQGLEFLIYFQGNSAPDKSGLPSDRFSAERTGGSVSTLTIQRTQQEDSAVYLCASSLGLAGILYEQYFGPGTRLTVT.